Given below is one T cell receptor beta chain in context. This clonotype was found a few times. Its target antigen remains unknown. The input lacks base qualities; no much larger clone sits a single base away. Set within a cohort of healthcare workers in London, UK, this nested case-control study involved weekly PCR testing of nasopharyngeal swabs along with blood sampling. Healthcare workers were recruited during the week of the UK lockdown, between 23 and 31 March 2020, and followed weekly for up to roughly 15 weeks. Library preparation employed 5' RACE. Data came from a NextSeq 500. Unique molecular identifiers were attached to individual cDNA molecules in the TCR library protocol so that sequencing error and PCR bias could be corrected. TCR alpha and beta chains were both sequenced, and the abundances of alpha and beta sequences in each sample were closely correlated with each other. Regarding the original processing steps: Decombinator V4 was used to perform V gene, J gene and CDR3 annotation of TCR sequences. TCRs were defined as expanded if a significant change between any two time points was detected under a Poisson model with p below 0.0001. TCR abundances were normalised to the total number of TCRs sequenced in each sample and reported as counts per million. VDJdb, accessed on 1 November 2021, was searched for TCRs annotated for CMV, EBV and SARS-CoV-2, and TCRs annotated for more than one antigen were excluded. Using fastp at Q25 and MiXCR, TCRdb reprocessed the public reads and kept productive beta chains. Every entry covers one CDR3 protein and lists the most common genes and DNA from its rows. For this entry, the V and J calls and clone size follow TCRdb and not the study's own pipeline. Here the sample has about 81,000 distinct CDR3 sequences; 14% to 15% occur a single time. The ten largest account for around 9.9% of the sample.

This specimen comes from a study of early T cells in non-severe SARS-CoV-2 infection (dated by TCRdb to about 2021). The study in broad terms: Because TCR sequencing was done on bulk RNA from unsorted whole blood, the alpha and beta chains could not be paired. What the study reported, not specific to this receptor: Matching against VDJdb was skewed toward anti-spike CD8 responses, likely underestimated virus-specific expansions, and missed private and CD4 specificities.

This receptor was identified in an adult who was a healthcare worker with PCR-confirmed SARS-CoV-2 infection or an uninfected control (not recorded which). Material for sequencing was whole blood.

The nucleotides are TGCGCCAGCAGCCAAGATTTTGGGCCAATGCCAGGCGAGCAGTACTTC. This is translated as CASSQDFGPMPGEQYF. This sequence uses TRBV4-3 and TRBJ2-7, with the identity of the D gene unclear. CDR1 and CDR2 were assigned from the germline V gene as LGHNA and YSLEER. V was cut back by 0 bases and J by 6 bases, leaving a gap of 18 bases between them. The CDR3, from cysteine to phenylalanine, totals 16 residues. Solely the CDR3 DNA is kept, with 48 bases framed from the first base.